What follows is one T cell receptor (beta chain) and its context. What it binds is unknown. Data came from immunoSEQ multiplex PCR; TCRdb stores just in-frame clones and leaves some out. The table lists about 110,000 clones, 95% of them singletons. The sample comes from a study of cytomegalovirus exposure and HLA in healthy donors. Study-level information: Both the 120 validation repertoires and the 500 to 700 first-cohort repertoires used the same platform, as reported by a later analysis. Study conclusions and caveats: Subsequent analysis showed first-cohort TCR clusters tending to co-occur in more than 95 validation repertoires. In vitro checks showed that three CMV-associated chains really do target CMV antigens. Reportedly, diagnosis of cytomegalovirus status by the classifier showed high specificity and sensitivity.

The CDR3 is made up of 13 amino acids. The V gene end was trimmed by 4 bases and the J gene end by 8 bases; junction bases not matched to a gene: 5. CDR1 is MDHEN, CDR2 SYDVKM, per germline. This chain joins TRBV28 and TRBJ2-1; 7 bases align to TRBD2. Sequencing input: PBMCs. The receptor comes from a woman aged 18 to 35 in good health and CMV-seronegative. The CDR3 here is CASSSRLADEQFF. The CDR3 DNA follows: TGTGCCAGCAGTTCCCGACTAGCAGATGAGCAGTTCTTC. The complete variable domain, with remaining parts taken from reference TRBV28 and TRBJ2-1, reads DVKVTQSSRYLVKRTGEKVFLECVQDMDHENMFWYRQDPGLGLRLIYFSYDVKMKEKGDIPEGYSVSREKKERFSLILESASTNQTSMYLCASSSRLADEQFFGPGTRLTVL.